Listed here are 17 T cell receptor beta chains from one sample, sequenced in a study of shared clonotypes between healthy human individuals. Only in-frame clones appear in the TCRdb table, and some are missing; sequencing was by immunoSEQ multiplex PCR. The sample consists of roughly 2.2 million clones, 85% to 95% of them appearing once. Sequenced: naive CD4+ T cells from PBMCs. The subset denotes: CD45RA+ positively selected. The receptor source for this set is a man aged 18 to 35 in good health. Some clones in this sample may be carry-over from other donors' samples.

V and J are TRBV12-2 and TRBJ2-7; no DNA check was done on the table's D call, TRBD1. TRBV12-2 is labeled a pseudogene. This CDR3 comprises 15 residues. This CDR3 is CASRLGRDRVYEQYF. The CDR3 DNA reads TGTGCAAGTCGCTTAGGCCGGGACAGGGTATACGAGCAGTACTTC.

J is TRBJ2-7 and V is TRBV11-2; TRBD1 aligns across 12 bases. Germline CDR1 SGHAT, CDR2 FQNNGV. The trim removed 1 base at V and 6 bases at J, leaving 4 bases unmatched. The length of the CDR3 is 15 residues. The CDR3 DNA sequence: TGTGCCAGCAGCTTAGCTCAGGGACAGGGGGCCGAGCAGTACTTC. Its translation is CASSLAQGQGAEQYF.

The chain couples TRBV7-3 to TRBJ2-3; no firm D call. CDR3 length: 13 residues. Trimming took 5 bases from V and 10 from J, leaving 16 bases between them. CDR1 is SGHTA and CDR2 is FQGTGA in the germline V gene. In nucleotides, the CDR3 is TGTGCCAGCAGCCTCCCCCCTAGTAAAGCGCAGTATTTT. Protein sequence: CASSLPPSKAQYF.

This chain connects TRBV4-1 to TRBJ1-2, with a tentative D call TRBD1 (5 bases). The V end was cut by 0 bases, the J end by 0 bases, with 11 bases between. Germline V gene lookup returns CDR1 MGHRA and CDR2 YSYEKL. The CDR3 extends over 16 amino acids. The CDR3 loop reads CASSQDGAGSNYGYTF. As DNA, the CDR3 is TGCGCCAGCAGCCAAGATGGGGCGGGTTCTAACTATGGCTACACCTTC.

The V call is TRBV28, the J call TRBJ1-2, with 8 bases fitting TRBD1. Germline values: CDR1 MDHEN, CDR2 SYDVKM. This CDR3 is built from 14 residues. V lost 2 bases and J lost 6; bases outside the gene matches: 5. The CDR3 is CASSLGRGQHGYTF. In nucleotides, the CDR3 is TGTGCCAGCAGTTTAGGCAGGGGGCAGCATGGCTACACCTTC.

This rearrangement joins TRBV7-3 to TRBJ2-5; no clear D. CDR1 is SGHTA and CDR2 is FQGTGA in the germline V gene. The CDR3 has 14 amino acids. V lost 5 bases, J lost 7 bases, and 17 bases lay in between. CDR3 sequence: CASSPRPAIGTQYF. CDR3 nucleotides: TGTGCCAGCAGCCCCAGGCCCGCCATAGGGACCCAGTACTTC.

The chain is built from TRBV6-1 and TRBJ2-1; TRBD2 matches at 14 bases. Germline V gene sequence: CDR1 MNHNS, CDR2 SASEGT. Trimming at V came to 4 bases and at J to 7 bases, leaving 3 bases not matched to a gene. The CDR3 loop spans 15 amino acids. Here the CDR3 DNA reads TGTGCCAGCAGTGGGGGGACTAGCGGGAGAAATGAGCAGTTCTTC. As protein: CASSGGTSGRNEQFF.

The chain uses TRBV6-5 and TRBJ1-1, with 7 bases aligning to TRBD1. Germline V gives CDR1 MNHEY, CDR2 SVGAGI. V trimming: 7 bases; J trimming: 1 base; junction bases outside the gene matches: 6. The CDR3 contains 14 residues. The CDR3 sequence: CASNPGQRNTEAFF. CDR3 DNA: TGTGCCAGCAACCCGGGACAGCGGAACACTGAAGCTTTCTTT.

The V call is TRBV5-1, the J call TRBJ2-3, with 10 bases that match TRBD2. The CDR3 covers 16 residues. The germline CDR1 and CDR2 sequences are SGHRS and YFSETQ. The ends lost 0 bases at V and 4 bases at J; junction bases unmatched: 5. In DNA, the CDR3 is TGCGCCAGCAGCTTGGGTTCTAGCGGGAGATCAGATACGCAGTATTTT. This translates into CASSLGSSGRSDTQYF.

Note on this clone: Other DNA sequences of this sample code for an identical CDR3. The CDR3 bases are TGTGCCAGCAGTTACAGAAATGAGCAGTTCTTC. Translated, it gives CASSYRNEQFF. V gene TRBV6-5 combines with J gene TRBJ2-1; no firm D call. The V end was cut by 2 bases, the J end by 7 bases, with 3 bases between. Germline lookup yields CDR1 MNHEY and CDR2 SVGAGI. This CDR3 comprises 11 residues.

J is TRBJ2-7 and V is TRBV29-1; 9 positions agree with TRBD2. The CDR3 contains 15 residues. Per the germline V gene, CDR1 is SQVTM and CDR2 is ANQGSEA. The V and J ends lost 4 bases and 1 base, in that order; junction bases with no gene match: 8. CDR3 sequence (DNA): TGCAGCGTTGGAAGCGGGAGGCTTACGTCCTACGAGCAGTACTTC. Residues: CSVGSGRLTSYEQYF.

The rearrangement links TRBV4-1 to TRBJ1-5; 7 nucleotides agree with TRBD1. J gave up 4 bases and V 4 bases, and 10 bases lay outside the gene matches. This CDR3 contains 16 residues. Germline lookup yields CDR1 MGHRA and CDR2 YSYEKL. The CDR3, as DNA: TGCGCCAGCAGCCCCGGGGGACAGTTGCTGAATCAGCCCCAGCATTTT. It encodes CASSPGGQLLNQPQHF.

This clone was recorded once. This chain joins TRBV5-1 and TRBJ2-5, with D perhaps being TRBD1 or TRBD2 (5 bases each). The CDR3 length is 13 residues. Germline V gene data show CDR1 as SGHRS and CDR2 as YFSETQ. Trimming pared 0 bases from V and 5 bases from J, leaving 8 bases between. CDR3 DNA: TGCGCCAGCAGCTTGGTTGGGGACGAGACCCAGTACTTC. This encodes CASSLVGDETQYF.

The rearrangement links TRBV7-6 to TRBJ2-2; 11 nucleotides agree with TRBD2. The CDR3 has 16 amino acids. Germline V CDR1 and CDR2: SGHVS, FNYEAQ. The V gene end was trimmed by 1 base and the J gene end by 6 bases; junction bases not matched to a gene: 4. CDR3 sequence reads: CASSLETSGIAGELFF. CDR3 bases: TGTGCCAGCAGCTTAGAGACTAGCGGGATTGCCGGGGAGCTGTTTTTT.

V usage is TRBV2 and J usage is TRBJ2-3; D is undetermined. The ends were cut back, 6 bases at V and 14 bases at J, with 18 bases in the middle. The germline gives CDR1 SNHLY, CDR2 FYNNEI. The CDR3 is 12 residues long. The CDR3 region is CASSYTGSRAYF. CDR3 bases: TGTGCCAGCAGCTACACCGGGTCCCGGGCGTATTTT.

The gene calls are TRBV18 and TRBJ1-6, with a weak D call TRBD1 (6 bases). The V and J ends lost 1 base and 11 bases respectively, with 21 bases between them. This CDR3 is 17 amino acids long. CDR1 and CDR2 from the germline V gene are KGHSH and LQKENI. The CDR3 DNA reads TGTGCCAGCTCACCACTAGGGGCGGGGGCCGGCGGGACACCCCTCCACTTT. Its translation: CASSPLGAGAGGTPLHF.

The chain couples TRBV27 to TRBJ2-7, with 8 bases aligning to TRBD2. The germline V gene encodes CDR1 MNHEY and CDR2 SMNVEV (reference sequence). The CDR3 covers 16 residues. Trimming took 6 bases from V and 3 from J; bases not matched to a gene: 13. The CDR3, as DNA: TGTGCCAGCAGCCGTTATCGTAGCGGGACCCTCTACGAGCAGTACTTC. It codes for CASSRYRSGTLYEQYF.